Listed below are T cell receptor beta chains from one sample, sequenced in a study of lymphopenia after photon versus proton radiotherapy. Clones were read by immunoSEQ multiplex PCR, and TCRdb kept only the in-frame ones, dropping some. The sample carries 55,000 to 70,000 clones, roughly 90% recorded once. Sample: peripheral blood, taken from a patient treated with photon-based radiotherapy. The receptors originated from a woman in her 70s with pancreatic cancer. Both conserved end residues are part of each CDR3. The D gene is left open where the match is weak. The size of a clone is reported for some rows only, either as once, few or many, or as a class for expanded clones.

CDR3aa | CDR3nt | v_gene | d_gene | j_gene | len | abundance
CASSLDGSYNEQFF | TGTGCCAGCAGCTTAGATGGCAGTTACAATGAGCAGTTCTTC | TRBV11-2 | - | TRBJ2-1 | 14 | -
CSAQEAYEQYF | TGCAGCGCCCAAGAAGCCTACGAGCAGTACTTC | TRBV29-1 | - | TRBJ2-7 | 11 | -
CASSPGIAGADTQYF | TGTGCCAGTAGTCCCGGAATCGCTGGCGCAGATACGCAGTATTTT | TRBV19 | - | TRBJ2-3 | 15 | -
CASSPKGQGLGNTIYF | TGTGCCAGCAGTCCTAAGGGACAGGGGCTAGGAAACACCATATATTTT | TRBV6-6 | TRBD1 | TRBJ1-3 | 16 | -
CASSVDTLKPQHF | TGTGCCAGCAGTGTCGACACCCTCAAGCCCCAGCATTTT | TRBV2 | - | TRBJ1-5 | 13 | -
CASSIRTDGQGKLFF | TGTGCCAGCAGCATTAGGACAGACGGGCAGGGAAAACTGTTTTTT | TRBV6-6 | - | TRBJ1-4 | 15 | -
CASSPPGTGKETQYF | TGTGCCAGCAGCCCCCCGGGGACAGGGAAAGAGACCCAGTACTTC | TRBV7-9 | TRBD1 | TRBJ2-5 | 15 | -
CASSIYNEQFF | TGTGCCAGTAGTATCTACAATGAGCAGTTCTTC | TRBV19 | - | TRBJ2-1 | 11 | -
CASSRTSGSSYEQYF | TGTGCCAGCAGTCGGACTAGCGGGAGCTCCTACGAGCAGTACTTC | TRBV7-2 | TRBD2 | TRBJ2-7 | 15 | -
CSVERVRGVFQETQYF | TGCAGCGTTGAAAGGGTTAGGGGGGTGTTCCAAGAGACCCAGTACTTC | TRBV29-1 | - | TRBJ2-5 | 16 | -
CASSFLTGGPEQYF | TGTGCCAGCAGTTTTTTAACGGGAGGTCCCGAGCAGTACTTC | TRBV28 | TRBD2 | TRBJ2-7 | 14 | once
CASSLEGVKETQYF | TGCGCCAGCAGCTTGGAGGGAGTAAAAGAGACCCAGTACTTC | TRBV5-1 | - | TRBJ2-5 | 14 | -
CASSQALPPTGELFF | TGCGCCAGCAGCCAAGCACTCCCCCCCACCGGGGAGCTGTTTTTT | TRBV4-3 | - | TRBJ2-2 | 15 | -
CASSEEGLAEQFF | TGTGCCAGTAGTGAGGAGGGGTTGGCTGAGCAGTTCTTC | TRBV19 | - | TRBJ2-1 | 13 | -
CAWNRLSSETQYF | TGTGCCTGGAACAGGTTATCGTCAGAGACCCAGTACTTC | TRBV30 | - | TRBJ2-5 | 13 | -
CASSSNGGGEKLFF | TGTGCCAGCAGCTCCAACGGGGGTGGCGAAAAACTGTTTTTT | TRBV7-9 | - | TRBJ1-4 | 14 | -
CASSLGRGSSYEQYF | TGTGCCAGCAGCTTGGGGCGGGGGAGCTCCTACGAGCAGTACTTC | TRBV7-2 | TRBD2 | TRBJ2-7 | 15 | -
CAIGTSGRQTTGELFF | TGTGCCATCGGGACTAGCGGACGACAAACCACCGGGGAGCTGTTTTTT | TRBV10-3 | TRBD2 | TRBJ2-2 | 16 | -
CASSVRGSSTGELFF | TGTGCCAGCAGCGTCCGGGGCAGTAGCACCGGGGAGCTGTTTTTT | TRBV9 | - | TRBJ2-2 | 15 | once
CASSPKISSGRAQETQYF | TGTGCCAGCTCACCTAAAATTAGCAGCGGGAGGGCCCAAGAGACCCAGTACTTC | TRBV18 | TRBD2 | TRBJ2-5 | 18 | few
CASSALAGNTDTQYF | TGTGCCAGCAGCGCCTTAGCGGGGAACACAGATACGCAGTATTTT | TRBV5-4 | TRBD2 | TRBJ2-3 | 15 | -
CASSLEPGVTGELFF | TGTGCCAGCAGCTTAGAACCGGGTGTCACCGGGGAGCTGTTTTTT | TRBV11-2 | - | TRBJ2-2 | 15 | -
CASTRAGGPYEQYF | TGTGCCAGCACCCGAGCGGGAGGGCCCTACGAGCAGTACTTC | TRBV11-2 | TRBD2 | TRBJ2-7 | 14 | few
CASSQVLSQGGYTF | TGCGCCAGCAGCCAAGTTCTTTCCCAGGGGGGCTACACCTTC | TRBV4-1 | - | TRBJ1-2 | 14 | -
CASGSDPKVDTQYF | TGTGCCAGCGGATCGGACCCGAAGGTAGATACGCAGTATTTT | TRBV2 | - | TRBJ2-3 | 14 | -